These 26 T cell receptor beta chains originate from one sample sequenced in a study of CD8 T cells in Susac syndrome. RNA amounts of about 0.5 to 1 ug underwent reverse transcription with random hexamers. TCRdb reprocessed the immunoSEQ multiplex PCR reads with MiXCR, giving one entry per CDR3 protein. The data show around 270,000 distinct CDR3 sequences, with approximately 85% seen just once and roughly 0.22% held by the top ten. Material for sequencing was CD8+ T cells from PBMCs. The receptor source for this set is a human donor with multiple sclerosis.

The chain has TRBV2 and TRBJ2-1; D perhaps matches TRBD2 (6 bases). The germline V and J ends were trimmed by 11 bases and 10 bases, with 21 bases remaining between them. CDR1 and CDR2 from the germline V gene are SNHLY and FYNNEI. The CDR3 extends over 13 amino acids. The CDR3: CADERVSSQEQFF. The CDR3 nucleotides are TGTGCCGATGAGCGGGTTTCGTCTCAAGAGCAGTTCTTC.

The chain carries TRBV7-9 and TRBJ2-7; perhaps TRBD2 as D (6 bases). Germline V gene data show CDR1 as SEHNR and CDR2 as FQNEAQ (reference sequence). There are 14 residues in the CDR3. Trimming took off 5 bases at V and 6 bases at J, with 17 bases between the two ends. In DNA form, the CDR3 reads TGTGCCAGCAGCCCAGAATGGGGGGTCGGCGAGCAGTACTTC. Protein sequence: CASSPEWGVGEQYF.

With regard to this clonotype: Mismatch with germline at one junction end may stem from a read error. The chain uses TRBV18 and TRBJ2-7; D gene uncertain. Germline V gives CDR1 KGHSH, CDR2 LQKENI. The CDR3 totals 12 residues. The CDR3 loop reads CAGSPDPSEQYF. CDR3 nucleotide sequence: TGTGCCGGCTCACCGGACCCTTCCGAGCAGTACTTC.

The chain employs TRBV13 and TRBJ1-1, with D maybe TRBD1 (5 bases). CDR1 is PRHDT and CDR2 is FYEKMQ in the germline V gene (reference sequence). Trimming left V 4 bases short and J 6 bases short, with 12 bases between. The CDR3 runs 13 residues. The CDR3 loop reads CASSSGLSPEAFF. The CDR3, as DNA: TGTGCCAGCAGCTCAGGGCTCTCCCCTGAAGCTTTCTTT.

The chain couples TRBV28 to TRBJ2-1; D is possibly TRBD2 (5 bases). Trimming took off 2 bases at V and 6 bases at J, with 11 bases between the two ends. CDR3 length equals 14 residues. The V gene's germline CDR1 is MDHEN and CDR2 SYDVKM. CDR3 in DNA: TGTGCCAGCAGTTTAATGAGGGCTACCAATGAGCAGTTCTTC. Protein product: CASSLMRATNEQFF.

This clonotype was recorded a few times. The rearrangement links TRBV27 to TRBJ2-6, with unresolved D. The CDR3 runs 13 residues. Germline lookup yields CDR1 MNHEY and CDR2 SMNVEV (reference sequence). The V gene lost 5 bases and the J gene lost 0 bases, with 2 bases spanning the gap. The CDR3 DNA is TGTGCCAGCAGTCCCTCTGGGGCCAACGTCCTGACTTTC. It yields the protein CASSPSGANVLTF. Combining the CDR3 with reference TRBV27 and TRBJ2-6 gives the whole variable domain EAQVTQNPRYLITVTGKKLTVTCSQNMNHEYMSWYRQDPGLGLRQIYYSMNVEVTDKGDVPEGYKVSRKEKRNFPLILESPSPNQTSLYFCASSPSGANVLTFGAGSRLTVL.

The chain couples TRBV6-5 to TRBJ2-2; TRBD1 matches 7 bases. Germline V gene lookup returns CDR1 MNHEY and CDR2 SVGAGI. The trim removed 5 bases at V and 4 bases at J, leaving 4 bases unmatched. The CDR3 is 14 residues long. Here the CDR3 reads CASSTGEATGELFF. DNA for the CDR3: TGTGCCAGCAGTACAGGGGAAGCCACCGGGGAGCTGTTTTTT.

This clonotype was picked up a small number of times. This chain joins TRBV19 and TRBJ1-4, with a weak D call TRBD1 (5 bases). Germline CDR1 is LNHDA and CDR2 is SQIVND (reference sequence). Trimming cost V 5 bases and J 8 bases, with 18 bases left between them. The CDR3 extends over 15 amino acids. CDR3 amino acids: CASSETGYAREKLFF. The CDR3 DNA sequence: TGTGCCAGTAGTGAAACAGGCTACGCACGAGAAAAACTGTTTTTT. The full variable domain, its missing parts supplied by reference TRBV19 and TRBJ1-4, is DGGITQSPKYLFRKEGQNVTLSCEQNLNHDAMYWYRQDPGQGLRLIYYSQIVNDFQKGDIAEGYSVSREKKESFPLTVTSAQKNPTAFYLCASSETGYAREKLFFGSGTQLSVL.

This chain uses TRBV7-9 with TRBJ2-3; no clear D gene. The germline gives CDR1 SEHNR, CDR2 FQNEAQ (reference sequence). Between the trimmed V and J ends, which lost 5 bases and 5 bases, there was a span of 11 bases. The CDR3 is 13 amino acids. The CDR3 DNA reads as TGTGCCAGCAGCCTCTTTTGGGAAGATACGCAGTATTTT. It yields the protein CASSLFWEDTQYF.

The chain links TRBV27 to TRBJ2-2, with no clear D. V was clipped by 9 bases and J by 0 bases, with 11 bases between them. Looked up from germline, CDR1 is MNHEY and CDR2 is SMNVEV (reference sequence). CDR3 size: 14 residues. As DNA, the CDR3 is TGTGCCAGTTCCGCTGGGACGAACACCGGGGAGCTGTTTTTT. It yields the protein CASSAGTNTGELFF.

The rearrangement joins TRBV4-1 to TRBJ2-5; 8 nucleotides agree with TRBD2. V lost 0 bases to trimming and J lost 4 bases; unmatched junction nucleotides: 10. CDR1 and CDR2 from the germline V gene are MGHRA and YSYEKL. This CDR3 is 17 amino acids long. Here the CDR3 reads CASSQDLAAGALETQYF. CDR3 in DNA: TGCGCCAGCAGCCAAGACCTTGCAGCGGGAGCCCTAGAGACCCAGTACTTC.

The chain has TRBV3-1 and TRBJ2-3; 9 bases align to TRBD1. Germline V gene lookup returns CDR1 LGHDT and CDR2 YNNKEL (reference sequence). With V trimmed by 4 bases and J by 2 bases, 4 bases remained unmatched. The CDR3 has 15 amino acids. The CDR3 DNA is TGTGCCAGCAGCCCTAGGACAGGGGTCACAGATACGCAGTATTTT. Protein product: CASSPRTGVTDTQYF.

The chain uses TRBV20-1 and TRBJ2-1; D is undetermined. The CDR3 extends over 12 amino acids. Germline assignment: CDR1 DFQATT and CDR2 SNEGSKA (reference sequence). V lost 1 base to trimming and J lost 6 bases, with 7 bases between them. CDR3 sequence reads: CSARVLGNEQFF. In DNA form, the CDR3 reads TGCAGTGCTAGAGTCTTAGGCAATGAGCAGTTCTTC.

The V gene is TRBV13, the J gene TRBJ1-1; D not resolved. CDR1 PRHDT and CDR2 FYEKMQ come from the germline V gene (reference sequence). This CDR3 spans 12 amino acids. Trimming removed 5 bases at V and 5 bases at J, with 9 bases between. CDR3 sequence (DNA): TGTGCCAGCAGCCCCTCCAGAACTGAAGCTTTCTTT. This sequence encodes CASSPSRTEAFF. Combining the CDR3 with reference TRBV13 and TRBJ1-1 gives the whole variable domain AAGVIQSPRHLIKEKRETATLKCYPIPRHDTVYWYQQGPGQDPQFLISFYEKMQSDKGSIPDRFSAQQFSDYHSELNMSSLELGDSALYFCASSPSRTEAFFGQGTRLTVV.

The V call is TRBV11-2, the J call TRBJ2-3; D is undetermined. This CDR3 has 17 residues. Trimming removed 4 bases from V and 8 bases from J, with 25 bases in between. Germline V lookup: CDR1 SGHAT, CDR2 FQNNGV. CDR3 in amino acids: CASSSAVSRVKVVTQYF. The DNA of the CDR3 is TGTGCCAGCAGCTCCGCGGTATCCCGGGTCAAGGTTGTTACGCAGTATTTT.

Only a few counts were recorded for this clonotype. This sequence joins TRBV30 and TRBJ1-5; D is unclear. V was cut by 1 base and J by 2 bases, with 6 bases left in between. This CDR3 is built from 13 residues. The V gene's germline CDR1 is GTSNPN and CDR2 SVGIG (reference sequence). The CDR3 sequence is CAWSGVGNQPQHF. The CDR3 DNA reads TGTGCCTGGAGTGGGGTCGGCAATCAGCCCCAGCATTTT.

A single count supports this clonotype. The rearrangement uses TRBV7-9 and TRBJ1-2; TRBD1 agrees at 8 bases. This CDR3 spans 15 amino acids. Trimming cost V 5 bases and J 3 bases; bases outside gene matches: 8. Germline CDR1 and CDR2: SEHNR and FQNEAQ (reference sequence). CDR3 region: CASSAPDRADYGYTF. The CDR3 DNA sequence: TGTGCCAGCAGCGCTCCGGACAGGGCTGACTATGGCTACACCTTC.

The chain employs TRBV15 and TRBJ2-1, with 8 bases lining up with TRBD2. J gave up 6 bases and V 7 bases, and 8 bases lay outside the gene matches. Germline V gene data show CDR1 as LNHNV and CDR2 as YYDKDF (reference sequence). The CDR3 sequence is 14 residues long. This CDR3 is CATTSGSYGNEQFF. In DNA, the CDR3 is TGTGCCACCACGAGCGGGAGCTATGGCAATGAGCAGTTCTTC.

In its sample, this clonotype was seen once. The V and J genes are TRBV7-9 and TRBJ2-1, with TRBD1 identical over 8 bases. Looked up from germline, CDR1 is SEHNR and CDR2 is FQNEAQ (reference sequence). This CDR3 comprises 13 residues. After removal of 5 bases from V and 5 bases from J, the junction contained 2 bases not matched to a gene. The CDR3 DNA is TGTGCCAGCAGCAAGACAGGGGACAATGAGCAGTTCTTC. Its protein product is CASSKTGDNEQFF.

The rearrangement links TRBV7-3 to TRBJ2-1; weak D call: TRBD2 (6 bases). V lost 3 bases, J lost 3 bases, and 12 bases lay in between. The CDR3 has 15 residues. Germline-derived CDR1 and CDR2 are SGHTA and FQGTGA. The CDR3 here is CASSFGGMGYNEQFF. In nucleotides, the CDR3 is TGTGCCAGCAGCTTTGGCGGGATGGGCTACAATGAGCAGTTCTTC.

The chain links TRBV28 to TRBJ1-1; D unresolved. Germline CDR1 is MDHEN and CDR2 is SYDVKM. The CDR3 covers 17 residues. The V end was cut by 1 base, the J end by 1 base, with 16 bases between. The CDR3 bases are TGTGCCAGCAGTTTATCGGTCCTTAGACACGCGAACACTGAAGCTTTCTTT. It is translated as CASSLSVLRHANTEAFF.

The chain couples TRBV2 to TRBJ2-5, with no clear D. CDR1 SNHLY and CDR2 FYNNEI come from the germline V gene. The CDR3 has 16 amino acids. The V and J ends lost 4 bases and 5 bases respectively, with 20 bases between them. CDR3 in amino acids: CASSVGNGLLGETQYF. CDR3 nucleotides: TGTGCCAGCAGTGTTGGGAACGGCCTCCTCGGGGAGACCCAGTACTTC.

The chain links TRBV6-2 or TRBV6-3 to TRBJ1-1, with no clear D. This CDR3 comprises 13 residues. Trimming pared 4 bases from V and 0 bases from J, leaving 6 bases between. Germline V lookup: CDR1 MNHEY, CDR2 SVGEGT. The CDR3 region has the DNA TGTGCCAGCAGTTGGATCATGAACACTGAAGCTTTCTTT. Its protein is CASSWIMNTEAFF.

The chain recombines TRBV9 with TRBJ2-7; TRBD2 agrees at 9 bases. Germline assignment: CDR1 SGDLS and CDR2 YYNGEE. The junction had 9 bases not matched to a gene; V was cut back by 0 bases and J by 2 bases. The CDR3 has 17 residues. The CDR3 DNA reads as TGTGCCAGCAGCGTAGGCCCAGCGGGAGGACCTACCTACGAGCAGTACTTC. Its translation is CASSVGPAGGPTYEQYF.

This clonotype appeared once. This chain joins TRBV20-1 and TRBJ2-2; D is possibly TRBD2 (5 bases). The CDR3 totals 12 residues. CDR1 is DFQATT, CDR2 SNEGSKA, per germline (reference sequence). The CDR3 nucleotides are TGCGGCGCGGGCCCCGGGGCCGGGGAGCTGTTTTTT. Protein product: CGAGPGAGELFF.

The chain uses TRBV9 and TRBJ2-1; 7 positions agree with TRBD1. CDR1 and CDR2 (germline): SGDLS, YYNGEE. The V and J ends lost 1 base and 8 bases, in that order; junction bases with no gene match: 12. The CDR3 is made up of 16 amino acids. CDR3 residues: CASSVTDDRAGDEQFF. The CDR3 bases are TGTGCCAGCAGCGTAACGGACGACAGGGCGGGCGATGAGCAGTTCTTC.